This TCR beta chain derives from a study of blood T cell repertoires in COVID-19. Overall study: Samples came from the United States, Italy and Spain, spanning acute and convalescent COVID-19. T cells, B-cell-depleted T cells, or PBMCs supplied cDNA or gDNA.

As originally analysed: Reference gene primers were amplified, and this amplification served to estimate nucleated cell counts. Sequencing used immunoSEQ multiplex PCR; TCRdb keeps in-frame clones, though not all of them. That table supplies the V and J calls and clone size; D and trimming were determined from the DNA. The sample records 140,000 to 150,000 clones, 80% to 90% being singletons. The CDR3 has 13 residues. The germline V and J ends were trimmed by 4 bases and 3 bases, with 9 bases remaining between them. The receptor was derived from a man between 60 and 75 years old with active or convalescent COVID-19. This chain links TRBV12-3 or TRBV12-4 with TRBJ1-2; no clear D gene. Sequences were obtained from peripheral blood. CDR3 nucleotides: TGTGCCAGCAGTTGGAGGGTATACTATGGCTACACCTTC. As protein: CASSWRVYYGYTF.